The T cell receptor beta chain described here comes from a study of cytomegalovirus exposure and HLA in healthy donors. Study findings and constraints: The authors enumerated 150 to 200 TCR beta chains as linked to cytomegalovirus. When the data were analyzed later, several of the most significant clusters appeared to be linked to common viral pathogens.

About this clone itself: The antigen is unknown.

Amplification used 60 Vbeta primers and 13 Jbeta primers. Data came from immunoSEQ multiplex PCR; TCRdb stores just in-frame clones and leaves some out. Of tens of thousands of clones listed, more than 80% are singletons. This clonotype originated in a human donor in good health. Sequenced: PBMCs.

The CDR3 sequence: CASSPTRGSGNTIYF. CDR3 bases: TGTGCCAGCAGCCCTACTAGAGGGTCTGGAAACACCATATATTTT. The chain uses TRBV5-4 and TRBJ1-3; D ambiguous. The V end lost 4 bases, the J end lost 1 base, and 12 bases lay between the germline ends. CDR3 size: 15 residues. Germline lookup yields CDR1 SGHNT and CDR2 YYREEE (reference sequence).